A selection of T cell receptor beta chains follows, all from one sample in a study of T cells in narcolepsy. The protocol was immunoSEQ multiplex PCR, while the TCRdb copy is restricted to in-frame clones and leaves out a portion. The sample comprises around 30,000 clones, over 75% of which are singletons, and 1.2% rests with the top ten. Source material: CD45RA- memory CD4+ T cells from PBMCs. The receptors originated from a human donor with narcolepsy. Each CDR3 is given with its conserved first and last residue. D genes are given only for firm matches. Clone size appears in some rows only: once, few, many, or a class for an expanded clone.

D gene,J gene,clone size,V gene,CDR3 DNA,CDR3 protein
NA,TRBJ2-3,NA,TRBV6-5,TGTGCCAGCAGCCCCGCAGGGCAAAGCACAGATACGCAGTATTTT,CASSPAGQSTDTQYF
NA,TRBJ1-2,NA,TRBV2,TGTGCCAGCAGTGAAGGTTCGGCGGAGAAGGGCTACACCTTC,CASSEGSAEKGYTF
NA,TRBJ2-7,NA,TRBV9,TGTGCCAGCAGCCGGGGACAATCGGGGATCGAGCAGTACTTC,CASSRGQSGIEQYF
TRBD2,TRBJ2-5,NA,TRBV7-3,TGTGCCAGCAGCCTCGGGGGGACCAAAGAGACCCAGTACTTC,CASSLGGTKETQYF
NA,TRBJ1-3,NA,TRBV5-6,TGTGCCAGCAGCCCCATCGGGGCTGGAAACACCATATATTTT,CASSPIGAGNTIYF
TRBD1,TRBJ2-3,NA,TRBV7-2,TGTGCCAGCAGCCTCGACAGGGTGGATACGCAGTATTTT,CASSLDRVDTQYF
NA,TRBJ2-1,few,TRBV9,TGTGCCAGCAGCTTTGGGACTCTTCCGGAGGGTGAGCAGTTCTTC,CASSFGTLPEGEQFF
NA,TRBJ1-4,NA,TRBV5-1,TGCGCCAGCCGACCTTTAGACGCGTTAAATGAAAAACTGTTTTTT,CASRPLDALNEKLFF
NA,TRBJ2-2,NA,TRBV5-1,TGCGCCAGCAGTTCGGGAATCACCGGGGAGCTGTTTTTT,CASSSGITGELFF
NA,TRBJ2-7,NA,TRBV19,TGTGCCAGTAGTAGCACGGCAGAGACGGGGCAGTACTTC,CASSSTAETGQYF
TRBD1,TRBJ1-4,NA,TRBV7-2,TGTGCCAGCAGCTCCCGACAGGGCCACGGTGAAAAACTGTTTTTT,CASSSRQGHGEKLFF
NA,TRBJ1-5,NA,TRBV5-1,TGCGCCAGCAGCTTGGCGGCCGGGAATCAGCCCCAGCATTTT,CASSLAAGNQPQHF
NA,TRBJ2-3,NA,TRBV9,TGTGCCAGCAGCGGAAGCACAGATACGCAGTATTTT,CASSGSTDTQYF
NA,TRBJ2-2,few,TRBV19,TGTGCCACCCTACCGTGGCAGGGCTGGACCGGGGAGCTGTTTTTT,CATLPWQGWTGELFF
NA,TRBJ2-7,NA,TRBV19,TGTGCCAGTAGTGTCCGGGACGGGTCCTACGAGCAGTACTTC,CASSVRDGSYEQYF
NA,TRBJ1-2,NA,TRBV12-5,TGTGCTAGTGGTTTCAGTAACTATGGCTACACCTTC,CASGFSNYGYTF
TRBD1,TRBJ1-2,NA,TRBV19,TGTGCCAGTAGAAAGGGATTGGGACAGAGTAGCCTCGAGGTCAACTATGGCTACACCTTC,CASRKGLGQSSLEVNYGYTF
TRBD1,TRBJ2-1,NA,TRBV18,TGTGCCAGCTCACCCCGGACAGGTTACGACAATGAGCAGTTCTTC,CASSPRTGYDNEQFF
TRBD1,TRBJ2-5,NA,TRBV5-6,TGTGCCAGCAGCTTGGCGAGGGGGCGTGCGGAGACCCAGTACTTC,CASSLARGRAETQYF
NA,TRBJ2-3,NA,TRBV5-4,TGTGCCAGCAGCTCCGGGGCGTGGGGGAGCACAGATACGCAGTATTTT,CASSSGAWGSTDTQYF
NA,TRBJ1-1,NA,TRBV30,TGTGCCTGGAGTGTCGGGGGACTCGGGAACACTGAAGCTTTCTTT,CAWSVGGLGNTEAFF
NA,TRBJ2-4,NA,TRBV30,TGTGCCTGGCAGATAACCCGGGGCATTCAGTACTTC,CAWQITRGIQYF
TRBD2,TRBJ2-3,NA,TRBV19,TGTGCCAGTAGTGGGACTAGCGGGGTGGATACGCAGTATTTT,CASSGTSGVDTQYF
NA,TRBJ2-1,NA,TRBV9,TGTGCCAGCAGCGTAGCAAGCGGCCTATACAATGAGCAGTTCTTC,CASSVASGLYNEQFF
NA,TRBJ1-6,NA,TRBV4-1,TGCGCCAGCAGCCAAGCCAGTTCAGTCGGGGAAGGGAATTCACCCCTCCACTTT,CASSQASSVGEGNSPLHF
NA,TRBJ1-3,NA,TRBV19,TGTGCCAGTGCTCCGCGAGGTCTTTCGGCGGGAAACACCATATATTTT,CASAPRGLSAGNTIYF
TRBD1,TRBJ1-1,NA,TRBV7-2,TGTGCCAGCAGCCACCGGAGGGGGCAGGCGGAAGCTTTCTTT,CASSHRRGQAEAFF
NA,TRBJ2-2,few,TRBV29-1,TGCAGCGTTGATGAGACTTACACCGGGGAGCTGTTTTTT,CSVDETYTGELFF
TRBD1,TRBJ1-1,NA,TRBV7-6,TGTGCCAGCAGCTTTGGGGACAGGGGTCAGGGGACTGAAGCTTTCTTT,CASSFGDRGQGTEAFF
NA,TRBJ2-3,NA,TRBV15,TGTGCCACCAGCAGCAGGTATACGCAGTATTTT,CATSSRYTQYF
TRBD2,TRBJ2-7,NA,TRBV15,TGTGCCACCAGCAGAGCCGGCGGGGGGGCGAAAGAGCAGTACTTC,CATSRAGGGAKEQYF
TRBD2,TRBJ2-7,NA,TRBV7-2,TGTGCCAGCAGCTTAGACGGGGGGACCTACGAGCAGTACTTC,CASSLDGGTYEQYF
NA,TRBJ1-2,NA,TRBV19,TGTGCCAGTAGAATTGGAGCCAACTATGGCTACACCTTC,CASRIGANYGYTF
NA,TRBJ2-7,few,TRBV6-1,TGTGCCAGCAGTGAGTGGGAGCAGTACTTC,CASSEWEQYF
NA,TRBJ1-5,NA,TRBV10-3,TGTGCCACAGCGGGGGTGAATCAGCCCCAGCATTTT,CATAGVNQPQHF
TRBD2,TRBJ2-3,NA,TRBV13,TGTGCCAGCAGCTTCCGGACTAGCGCAGATACGCAGTATTTT,CASSFRTSADTQYF
NA,TRBJ1-6,NA,TRBV19,TGTGCCAGTAACCTAGGGGAGGGGAATTCACCCCTCCACTTT,CASNLGEGNSPLHF
NA,TRBJ2-7,NA,TRBV29-1,TGCAGCGCCCTCCCGGGTACGGGGCTACACGAGCAGTACTTC,CSALPGTGLHEQYF
NA,TRBJ1-6,NA,TRBV6-1,TGTGCCAGCAGTGAAAGGGGAAGCTCCTATAATTCACCCCTCCACTTT,CASSERGSSYNSPLHF
NA,TRBJ1-4,NA,TRBV5-1,TGCGCCAGCAGCCTGGGAGGCGGGGACAATGAAAAACTGTTTTTT,CASSLGGGDNEKLFF